This TCR beta chain was obtained from a study of breast tumors, draining lymph nodes, adjacent tissues. Germline loops: CDR1 SGHTA, CDR2 FQGNSA. The CDR3 is made up of 16 amino acids. The V gene end was trimmed by 1 base and the J gene end by 6 bases; junction bases not matched to a gene: 7. Axillary draining lymph nodes of breast cancer patients supplied the node samples. This clonotype was seen ten or more times. The target antigen is unknown. One entry per CDR3 protein, called by TCRdb with MiXCR from the multiplex PCR reads. The data show more than 200,000 distinct CDR3 sequences, roughly 30% seen once. Study findings and constraints: Luminal-like breast cancer showed significantly higher tumor–nontumor repertoire similarity than basal-like. Data fit most tumor T cells coming from lymph node, expanding in tumor.

The TCR was taken from a female donor with breast cancer. Some clones in this sample may be carry-over from other donors' samples. The sequencing sample was made of axillary lymph node tissue. The chain joins TRBV7-2 to TRBJ2-3, with TRBD2 identical over 10 bases. Written as DNA, the CDR3 is TGTGCCAGCAGCTTAGGTGTAGCGGGAGGTTCCGATACGCAGTATTTT. Its translation: CASSLGVAGGSDTQYF. The whole variable domain, filled in from reference TRBV7-2 and TRBJ2-3, reads GAGVSQSPSNKVTEKGKDVELRCDPISGHTALYWYRQSLGQGLEFLIYFQGNSAPDKSGLPSDRFSAERTGGSVSTLTIQRTQQEDSAVYLCASSLGVAGGSDTQYFGPGTRLTVL.